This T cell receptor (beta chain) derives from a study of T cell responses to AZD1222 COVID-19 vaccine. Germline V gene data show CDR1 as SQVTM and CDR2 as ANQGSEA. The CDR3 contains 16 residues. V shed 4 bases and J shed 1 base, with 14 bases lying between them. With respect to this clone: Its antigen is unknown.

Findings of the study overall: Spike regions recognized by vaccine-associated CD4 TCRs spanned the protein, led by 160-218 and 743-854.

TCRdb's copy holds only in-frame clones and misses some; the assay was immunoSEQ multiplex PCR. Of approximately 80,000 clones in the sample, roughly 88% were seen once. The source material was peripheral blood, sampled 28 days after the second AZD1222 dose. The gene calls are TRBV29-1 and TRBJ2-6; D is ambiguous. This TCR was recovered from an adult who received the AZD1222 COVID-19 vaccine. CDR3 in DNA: TGCAGCGTTGTGCTAGTCCGGATGTCTGGGGCCAACGTCCTGACTTTC. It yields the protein CSVVLVRMSGANVLTF.